These 32 T cell receptor beta chains came from one sample sequenced in a study of T cells in tumors after PD-1 blockade. The table came from immunoSEQ multiplex PCR; TCRdb's copy has only in-frame clones and leaves some out. The repertoire holds 13,000 to 15,000 clones, with approximately 80% as singletons. Source: PBMCs, taken after anti-PD-1 treatment. The receptors here all came from a human donor with basal cell carcinoma.

The chain is built from TRBV4-3 and TRBJ1-1; the D gene is possibly TRBD1 (5 bases). The length of the CDR3 is 15 residues. V was cut by 0 bases and J by 5 bases, with 13 bases left in between. Germline CDR1 reads LGHNA; CDR2 reads YSLEER. CDR3 sequence reads: CASSQDRLGGTEAFF. For the CDR3, the DNA is TGCGCCAGCAGCCAAGATCGGTTGGGGGGGACTGAAGCTTTCTTT.

A few counts support this clone. V is TRBV3-1 (or the pseudogene TRBV3-2) and J is TRBJ1-2; D ambiguous. The CDR3 is 14 residues long. Deletions cut 0 bases from V and 4 bases from J, with 9 bases between. From germline, CDR1 is LGHDT and CDR2 YNNKEL (reference sequence). The CDR3 sequence is CASSQDGRAYGYTF. Here the CDR3 DNA reads TGTGCCAGCAGCCAAGATGGAAGGGCCTATGGCTACACCTTC.

This clone was counted only a few times. This sequence joins TRBV6-1 and TRBJ1-5, with D possibly matching TRBD1 (6 bases). V lost 0 bases and J lost 6, with 18 bases in between. The CDR3 is 17 residues long. Germline CDR1 MNHNS, CDR2 SASEGT. The CDR3 sequence is CASSEAGRGHRAQPQHF. CDR3 nucleotides: TGTGCCAGCAGTGAAGCGGGGCGGGGCCACAGGGCTCAGCCCCAGCATTTT.

The chain uses TRBV29-1 and TRBJ2-7; the match to TRBD1 covers 10 bases. Per germline, CDR1 SQVTM and CDR2 ANQGSEA. The CDR3 runs 13 residues. V lost 3 bases and J lost 6; bases outside the gene matches: 5. CDR3 sequence (DNA): TGCAGCGTTGACGGGACAGGGGTGGGCGAGCAGTACTTC. Translated, it gives CSVDGTGVGEQYF.

The rearrangement links TRBV5-1 to TRBJ2-1; D assignment may be TRBD1 or TRBD2 (7 bases each). Trimming shortened V by 3 bases and J by 5 bases, and 15 bases separated the two germline ends. Germline V gene lookup returns CDR1 SGHRS and CDR2 YFSETQ. This CDR3 region has 15 residues. The chain's CDR3 is CASSWEGAENNEQFF. CDR3 DNA: TGCGCCAGCAGCTGGGAGGGGGCGGAAAACAATGAGCAGTTCTTC.

Here the CDR3 reads CASSPGTGETQYF. CDR3 DNA: TGTGCCAGCAGTCCCGGGACGGGCGAGACCCAGTACTTC. This chain uses TRBV6-1 with TRBJ2-5, with D perhaps TRBD1 or TRBD2 (5 bases each). Germline assignment: CDR1 MNHNS and CDR2 SASEGT. V was cut by 5 bases and J by 5 bases, with 12 bases left in between. This CDR3 is 13 amino acids long.

The rearrangement joins TRBV7-2 to TRBJ2-2; D may be TRBD1 or TRBD2 (5 bases each). This CDR3 spans 15 amino acids. V dropped 5 bases and J dropped 3 bases, with 13 bases sitting between them. Germline CDR1 reads SGHTA; CDR2 reads FQGNSA. CDR3 DNA sequence: TGTGCCAGCAGCCCTATGGGGGAAGACACCGGGGAGCTGTTTTTT. Translated: CASSPMGEDTGELFF.

The V and J genes are TRBV14 and TRBJ2-7, with TRBD2 matching over 13 bases. Germline values: CDR1 SGHDN, CDR2 FVKESK. The CDR3 spans 15 residues. Unmatched junction bases numbered 2, after V lost 4 bases and J lost 2 bases. CDR3 in amino acids: CASSLGLAGTYEQYF. In DNA form, the CDR3 reads TGTGCCAGCAGCCTGGGACTAGCGGGAACCTACGAGCAGTACTTC.

This chain joins TRBV14 and TRBJ2-1; 12 bases agree with TRBD2. Germline V gene data show CDR1 as SGHDN and CDR2 as FVKESK. The CDR3 sequence is 15 residues long. With 4 bases clipped from V and 5 bases from J, the junction kept 3 bases outside the gene matches. This chain's CDR3 is CASSRLAGVNNEQFF. In nucleotides, the CDR3 is TGTGCCAGCAGCCGACTAGCGGGGGTAAACAATGAGCAGTTCTTC.

J is TRBJ1-2 and V is TRBV19, with a tentative D call TRBD1 (5 bases). The CDR3 length is 17 residues. Looked up from germline, CDR1 is LNHDA and CDR2 is SQIVND (reference sequence). V lost 3 bases to trimming and J lost 4 bases, with 21 bases between them. In nucleotides, the CDR3 is TGTGCCAGTAGTATTTCCCGGGCAGGGATCCTGAGCTATGGCTACACCTTC. Amino acid sequence: CASSISRAGILSYGYTF.

The V and J genes are TRBV12-3 or TRBV12-4 and TRBJ2-1, with D unclear. V was clipped by 4 bases and J by 10 bases, with 8 bases between them. The CDR3 covers 11 residues. CDR3 protein: CASSWSWEQFF. CDR3 DNA sequence: TGTGCCAGCAGTTGGAGCTGGGAGCAGTTCTTC.

CDR3 sequence (DNA): TGTGCCAGCAGTCTTCCGGGAATTAACAATCAGCCCCAGCATTTT. It is translated as CASSLPGINNQPQHF. This chain uses TRBV28 with TRBJ1-5; D unclear. The CDR3 loop spans 15 amino acids. Per germline, CDR1 MDHEN and CDR2 SYDVKM. Deletions cut 5 bases from V and 3 bases from J, with 14 bases between. Using reference TRBV28 and TRBJ1-5 for the parts outside the CDR3, the full variable domain is DVKVTQSSRYLVKRTGEKVFLECVQDMDHENMFWYRQDPGLGLRLIYFSYDVKMKEKGDIPEGYSVSREKKERFSLILESASTNQTSMYLCASSLPGINNQPQHFGDGTRLSIL.

This clone came up once. The chain uses TRBV10-3 and TRBJ1-2; a weak D match, TRBD1 (5 bases). CDR1 ENHRY and CDR2 SYGVKD come from the germline V gene. Trimming shortened V by 4 bases and J by 8 bases, and 14 bases separated the two germline ends. This CDR3 is 13 amino acids long. The DNA for the CDR3 is TGTGCCATCAGTGTCCGGGGGAGAGAAGGCTACACCTTC. Protein sequence: CAISVRGREGYTF.

The chain combines TRBV20-1 with TRBJ1-6; tentatively, D is TRBD1 (5 bases). CDR1 is DFQATT, CDR2 SNEGSKA, per germline (reference sequence). The CDR3 has 13 amino acids. Trimming pared 3 bases from V and 10 bases from J, leaving 13 bases between. The CDR3 loop is CSASAGDGSPLHF. DNA for the CDR3: TGCAGTGCTAGTGCGGGGGACGGATCACCCCTCCACTTT.

To note about this clone: This same CDR3 is encoded by further DNA sequences in the sample. This chain connects TRBV2 to TRBJ2-1; TRBD2 might be the D (7 bases). This CDR3 has 19 residues. V lost 11 bases to trimming and J lost 0 bases, with 29 bases between them. Germline values: CDR1 SNHLY, CDR2 FYNNEI. DNA of the CDR3: TGTGCCCCCTGTCATGGGGGGGCGGGGGTGGGGAGCTCCTACAATGAGCAGTTCTTC. It codes for CAPCHGGAGVGSSYNEQFF. The full variable domain, its missing parts supplied by reference TRBV2 and TRBJ2-1, is EPEVTQTPSHQVTQMGQEVILRCVPISNHLYFYWYRQILGQKVEFLVSFYNNEISEKSEIFDDQFSVERPDGSNFTLKIRSTKLEDSAMYFCAPCHGGAGVGSSYNEQFFGPGTRLTVL.

A single count supports this clone. V usage is TRBV11-2 and J usage is TRBJ2-7; 8 nucleotides match TRBD2. The CDR3 is 18 residues long. Germline trimming cut 0 bases from V and 0 bases from J; bases unmatched to any gene: 10. Germline loops: CDR1 SGHAT, CDR2 FQNNGV. In DNA form, the CDR3 reads TGTGCCAGCAGCTTAGATCGACTTACTAGCGGATTCTCCTACGAGCAGTACTTC. Protein product: CASSLDRLTSGFSYEQYF.

The V call is TRBV6-4, the J call TRBJ2-1; 9 bases fit TRBD2. There are 15 residues in the CDR3. Germline loops: CDR1 MRHNA, CDR2 SNTAGT. Trimming cost V 0 bases and J 4 bases; bases outside gene matches: 1. The CDR3, as DNA: TGTGCCAGCAGTGACTCGACTAGCGGTTACAATGAGCAGTTCTTC. This translates into CASSDSTSGYNEQFF.

The chain combines TRBV4-1 with TRBJ1-1; D is possibly TRBD1 (6 bases). CDR1 is MGHRA, CDR2 YSYEKL, per germline. The CDR3 covers 14 residues. Trimming pared 4 bases from V and 10 bases from J, leaving 19 bases between. CDR3 nucleotides: TGCGCCAGCAGCCCGTGGGGGGGGCCGGGAAGAGCTTTCTTT. Translating gives CASSPWGGPGRAFF.

This chain links TRBV7-2 with TRBJ1-1; TRBD1 is a possible D gene (6 bases). Trimming stripped 5 bases from V and 0 bases from J, with 13 bases between. The CDR3 covers 15 residues. Germline-derived CDR1 and CDR2 are SGHTA and FQGNSA. The CDR3 here is CASSPQGLVNTEAFF. In DNA, the CDR3 is TGTGCCAGCAGCCCACAGGGTCTCGTGAACACTGAAGCTTTCTTT.

V and J are TRBV24-1 and TRBJ1-1, with D uncertain. V was trimmed by 9 bases and J by 3 bases, leaving 13 bases between them. CDR1 is KGHDR, CDR2 SFDVKD, per germline. This CDR3 comprises 13 residues. Written as DNA, the CDR3 is TGTGCCACCCAAGGACGGACCCACACTGAAGCTTTCTTT. Its translation: CATQGRTHTEAFF.

This rearrangement joins TRBV2 to TRBJ2-1; weak D call: TRBD1 (6 bases). In germline, CDR1 is SNHLY, CDR2 FYNNEI. The CDR3 loop spans 19 amino acids. Deletions cut 11 bases from V and 0 bases from J, with 29 bases between. The CDR3 DNA reads as TGTGCCTGCTGTTATGGGTGGGGGCGGGTGGGGAGCTCCTACAATGAGCAGTTCTTC. Its translation is CACCYGWGRVGSSYNEQFF.

The chain has TRBV6-6 and TRBJ2-3; tentatively, D is TRBD2 (5 bases). This CDR3 has 13 amino acids. CDR1 is MNHNY and CDR2 is SVGAGI in the germline V gene (reference sequence). Deletions cut 5 bases from V and 4 bases from J, with 10 bases between. The CDR3 reads CASSATRADTQYF. The CDR3 DNA reads as TGTGCCAGCAGTGCTACTAGAGCAGATACGCAGTATTTT.

The chain couples TRBV9 to TRBJ1-3, with D unclear. CDR1 and CDR2 from the germline V gene are SGDLS and YYNGEE. The CDR3 totals 14 residues. The germline V and J ends were trimmed by 0 bases and 3 bases, with 7 bases remaining between them. This chain's CDR3 is CASSVGVLGNTIYF. The CDR3 nucleotides read TGTGCCAGCAGCGTAGGTGTTCTTGGAAACACCATATATTTT.

The chain joins TRBV20-1 to TRBJ2-1; no clear D gene. The CDR3 is 11 amino acids. Germline CDR1 and CDR2: DFQATT and SNEGSKA (reference sequence). V gave up 6 bases and J gave up 6 bases, with 9 bases separating them. DNA of the CDR3: TGCAGTGCGAGGACCTTCAATGAGCAGTTCTTC. This sequence encodes CSARTFNEQFF.

This chain connects TRBV12-3 or TRBV12-4 to TRBJ1-1; D not resolved. The CDR3 extends over 13 amino acids. Between the trimmed V and J ends, which lost 6 bases and 0 bases, there was a span of 8 bases. The CDR3 sequence is CASSKTLNTEAFF. In DNA, the CDR3 is TGTGCCAGCAGCAAGACACTGAACACTGAAGCTTTCTTT.

This rearrangement joins TRBV12-5 to TRBJ2-3, with no clear D. There are 14 residues in the CDR3. Germline lookup yields CDR1 LGHNT and CDR2 FRNRAP. V shed 1 base and J shed 3 bases, with 8 bases lying between them. CDR3 DNA sequence: TGTGCTAGTGGTTTGGGCTATGAAACAGATACGCAGTATTTT. Translation: CASGLGYETDTQYF.

The chain is built from TRBV15 and TRBJ2-7, with D tentatively TRBD2 (6 bases). This CDR3 region has 15 residues. V was clipped by 4 bases and J by 0 bases, with 13 bases between them. Looked up from germline, CDR1 is LNHNV and CDR2 is YYDKDF (reference sequence). CDR3 coding DNA: TGTGCCACCAGCACCGGGACTCCTTCCTCCTACGAGCAGTACTTC. Translating it yields CATSTGTPSSYEQYF.

This chain uses TRBV9 with TRBJ1-5; 9 bases are shared with TRBD1. CDR1 is SGDLS, CDR2 YYNGEE, per germline. V lost 3 bases and J lost 5; bases outside the gene matches: 6. CDR3 size: 15 residues. The CDR3 DNA reads as TGTGCCAGCAGCGCCACAGGGGGCATAGATCAGCCCCAGCATTTT. Translation: CASSATGGIDQPQHF.

This clone was counted between two and nine times. The V gene is TRBV7-9, the J gene TRBJ2-7; D tentatively fits TRBD1 or TRBD2 (6 bases each). Germline V gene data show CDR1 as SEHNR and CDR2 as FQNEAQ (reference sequence). The germline V and J ends were trimmed by 3 bases and 3 bases, with 12 bases remaining between them. The length of the CDR3 is 14 residues. The CDR3 sequence is CASSFGGTSYEQYF. The CDR3 DNA reads as TGTGCCAGCAGCTTTGGAGGGACAAGCTACGAGCAGTACTTC.

The gene calls are TRBV18 and TRBJ2-1; 7 nucleotides match TRBD1. V shed 5 bases, J shed 4 bases, and the junction held 11 bases outside the gene matches. There are 16 residues in the CDR3. Germline V gene lookup returns CDR1 KGHSH and CDR2 LQKENI. For the CDR3, the DNA is TGTGCCAGCTCAGACCCAAACCGGGACAGATACAATGAGCAGTTCTTC. Its protein is CASSDPNRDRYNEQFF.

This clone was seen a handful of times. J is TRBJ1-5 and V is TRBV15; 7 bases line up with TRBD1. Germline V gene sequence: CDR1 LNHNV, CDR2 YYDKDF (reference sequence). This CDR3 region has 14 residues. V shed 5 bases and J 9 bases; nucleotides not matched to a gene: 10. CDR3 nucleotide sequence: TGTGCCACCAGCGGCCGCACGACAGGGTTGCCCCAGCATTTT. It yields the protein CATSGRTTGLPQHF.

The V gene is TRBV28, the J gene TRBJ1-6; tentative D call: TRBD1 (6 bases). Germline V gene data show CDR1 as MDHEN and CDR2 as SYDVKM. The CDR3 extends over 14 amino acids. Between the trimmed V and J ends, which lost 5 bases and 10 bases, there was a span of 15 bases. The CDR3 region has the DNA TGTGCCAGCAGTGTCTACTCAGGGGACTCACCCCTCCACTTT. It specifies CASSVYSGDSPLHF.